A selection of T cell receptor beta chains follows, all from one sample in a study of PD-1 blockade in mismatch repair-deficient tumors. This table comes from immunoSEQ multiplex PCR, and its TCRdb copy is limited to in-frame clones, with some not included. The sample has under 40,000 clones, 75% to 90% seen once; the top ten hold 0.9% to 1.2%. The sample consisted of PBMCs, taken about 40 weeks after starting pembrolizumab. These receptors came from an adult with mismatch repair-deficient cancer. CDR3s include the opening cysteine and the closing phenylalanine or tryptophan. Fields, in order: CDR3 protein, CDR3 DNA, clone size, V gene, D gene, J gene. D genes are given only for firm matches. Part of the rows lack a size; the others show once, few, many or a class for expanded clones.

cdr3_aa: CASTGGIYEGTEAFF; cdr3_nt: TGTGCCTCAACAGGGGGGATTTATGAGGGCACTGAAGCTTTCTTT; clone_size: .; v_call: TRBV30; d_call: TRBD1; j_call: TRBJ1-1
cdr3_aa: CASSEGLVNDEQFF; cdr3_nt: TGTGCCAGCAGTGAGGGACTAGTTAACGATGAGCAGTTCTTC; clone_size: .; v_call: TRBV6-1; d_call: TRBD2; j_call: TRBJ2-1
cdr3_aa: CASSLSDSLYTEAFF; cdr3_nt: TGTGCCAGCAGTTTATCGGACAGCCTTTACACTGAAGCTTTCTTT; clone_size: .; v_call: TRBV27; d_call: .; j_call: TRBJ1-1
cdr3_aa: CASSWDFPGQGIYGYTF; cdr3_nt: TGTGCCAGCAGTTGGGATTTTCCGGGACAGGGGATCTATGGCTACACCTTC; clone_size: .; v_call: TRBV27; d_call: TRBD1; j_call: TRBJ1-2
cdr3_aa: CASSAGTGGDQPQHF; cdr3_nt: TGTGCCAGCAGCGCGGGGACAGGGGGGGATCAGCCCCAGCATTTT; clone_size: .; v_call: TRBV9; d_call: TRBD1; j_call: TRBJ1-5
cdr3_aa: CASSYSGISTDTQYF; cdr3_nt: TGTGCCAGCAGCTATAGCGGTATTAGCACAGATACGCAGTATTTT; clone_size: .; v_call: TRBV7-3; d_call: .; j_call: TRBJ2-3
cdr3_aa: CASGYSDTQYF; cdr3_nt: TGTGCCAGCGGATACAGCGATACGCAGTATTTT; clone_size: once; v_call: TRBV27; d_call: .; j_call: TRBJ2-3
cdr3_aa: CASSYGGGDEKLFF; cdr3_nt: TGTGCCAGCAGTTACGGAGGGGGGGACGAAAAACTGTTTTTT; clone_size: .; v_call: TRBV6-6; d_call: .; j_call: TRBJ1-4
cdr3_aa: CASSPETDNQPQHF; cdr3_nt: TGTGCCAGCAGCCCAGAGACAGACAATCAGCCCCAGCATTTT; clone_size: .; v_call: TRBV9; d_call: .; j_call: TRBJ1-5
cdr3_aa: CASSPSPARRLSSYEQYF; cdr3_nt: TGTGCCAGCAGTCCCTCGCCGGCGAGGCGGCTTAGCTCCTACGAGCAGTACTTC; clone_size: .; v_call: TRBV28; d_call: .; j_call: TRBJ2-7
cdr3_aa: CASPPPPESSSSSYNEQFF; cdr3_nt: TGTGCAAGCCCTCCTCCCCCCGAGAGTTCGTCCTCCTCATACAATGAGCAGTTCTTC; clone_size: .; v_call: TRBV12-2; d_call: .; j_call: TRBJ2-1
cdr3_aa: CASSLVQGIYEQYF; cdr3_nt: TGTGCCAGCAGCTTAGTTCAGGGGATCTACGAGCAGTACTTC; clone_size: .; v_call: TRBV5-5; d_call: .; j_call: TRBJ2-7
cdr3_aa: CAGSLVASTDTQYF; cdr3_nt: TGTGCCGGCAGCTTAGTGGCTAGCACAGATACGCAGTATTTT; clone_size: .; v_call: TRBV11-3; d_call: .; j_call: TRBJ2-3
cdr3_aa: CASSLRTDYNEQFF; cdr3_nt: TGTGCCAGCAGCTTAAGGACAGATTACAATGAGCAGTTCTTC; clone_size: .; v_call: TRBV7-3; d_call: .; j_call: TRBJ2-1
cdr3_aa: CASTPLPLLSTDTQYF; cdr3_nt: TGTGCCAGTACCCCTCTTCCGCTACTTAGCACAGATACGCAGTATTTT; clone_size: .; v_call: TRBV19; d_call: .; j_call: TRBJ2-3
cdr3_aa: CASSRQANTEAFF; cdr3_nt: TGTGCCAGCTCACGACAGGCGAACACTGAAGCTTTCTTT; clone_size: .; v_call: TRBV18; d_call: .; j_call: TRBJ1-1
cdr3_aa: CASSKRPDARSGNTIYF; cdr3_nt: TGTGCCAGCAGTAAGCGCCCTGACGCCCGCTCTGGAAACACCATATATTTT; clone_size: .; v_call: TRBV25-1; d_call: .; j_call: TRBJ1-3